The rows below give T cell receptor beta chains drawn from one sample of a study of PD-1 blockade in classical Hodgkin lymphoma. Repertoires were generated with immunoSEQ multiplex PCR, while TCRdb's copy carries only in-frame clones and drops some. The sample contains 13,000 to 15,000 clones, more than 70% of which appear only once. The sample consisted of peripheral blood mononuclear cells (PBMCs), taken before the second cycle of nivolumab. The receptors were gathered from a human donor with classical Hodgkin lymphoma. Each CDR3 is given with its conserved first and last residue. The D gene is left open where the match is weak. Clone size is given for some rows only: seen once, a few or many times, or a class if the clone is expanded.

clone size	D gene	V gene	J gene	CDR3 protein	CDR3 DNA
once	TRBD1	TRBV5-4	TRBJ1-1	CASNRGGATEAFF	TGTGCCAGCAACAGGGGGGGGGCCACTGAAGCTTTCTTT
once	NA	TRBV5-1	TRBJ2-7	CASSLEGEQYF	TGCGCCAGCAGCTTGGAAGGTGAGCAGTACTTC
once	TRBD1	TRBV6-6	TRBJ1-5	CASSYADRANQPQHF	TGTGCCAGCAGTTACGCGGACAGGGCCAATCAGCCCCAGCATTTT
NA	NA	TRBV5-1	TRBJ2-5	CASSGGSGVRAETQYF	TGCGCCAGCAGCGGAGGTTCGGGCGTTCGGGCGGAGACCCAGTACTTC
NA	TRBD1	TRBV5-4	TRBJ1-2	CASSFTGGGGYTF	TGTGCCAGCAGCTTTACAGGGGGCGGAGGCTACACCTTC
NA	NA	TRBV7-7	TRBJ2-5	CASSRDSPGPQETQYF	TGTGCCAGCAGCCGCGACAGTCCAGGGCCCCAAGAGACCCAGTACTTC
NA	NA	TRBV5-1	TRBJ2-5	CASSLGGEETQYF	TGCGCCAGCAGCTTGGGAGGGGAAGAGACCCAGTACTTC
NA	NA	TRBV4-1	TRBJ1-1	CASSRGTNEAFF	TGCGCCAGCAGCCGCGGCACGAATGAAGCTTTCTTT
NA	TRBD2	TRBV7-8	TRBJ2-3	CASPSSGESTDTQYF	TGTGCCAGCCCGTCTAGCGGGGAGAGCACAGATACGCAGTATTTT
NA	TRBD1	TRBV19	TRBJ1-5	CASSGQGGNQPQHF	TGTGCCAGTAGTGGACAGGGAGGCAATCAGCCCCAGCATTTT
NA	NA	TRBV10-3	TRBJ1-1	CAISEFIGGNTEAFF	TGTGCCATCAGTGAATTTATTGGGGGGAACACTGAAGCTTTCTTT
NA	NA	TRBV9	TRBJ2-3	CASSVVGETDTQYF	TGTGCCAGCAGCGTAGTAGGCGAAACAGATACGCAGTATTTT
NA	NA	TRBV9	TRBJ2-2	CASSVLLYTGELFF	TGTGCCAGCAGCGTACTACTCTACACCGGGGAGCTGTTTTTT
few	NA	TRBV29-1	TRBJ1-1	CSVVEIEAFF	TGCAGCGTTGTTGAGATAGAAGCTTTCTTT
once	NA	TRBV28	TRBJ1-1	CASRSIQGLNTEAFF	TGTGCCAGCCGATCCATTCAGGGCTTGAACACTGAAGCTTTCTTT
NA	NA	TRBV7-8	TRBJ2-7	CASSLYYEQYF	TGTGCCAGCAGCCTATACTACGAGCAGTACTTC
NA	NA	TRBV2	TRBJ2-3	CASSEDTDTQYF	TGTGCCAGCAGTGAAGACACAGATACGCAGTATTTT
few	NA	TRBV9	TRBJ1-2	CASSASGDYGYTF	TGTGCCAGCAGCGCCTCGGGGGACTATGGCTACACCTTC
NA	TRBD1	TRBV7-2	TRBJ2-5	CASSLAMTGTGRRETQYF	TGTGCCAGCAGCTTAGCAATGACCGGGACAGGGAGGCGAGAGACCCAGTACTTC
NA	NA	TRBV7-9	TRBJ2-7	CASKYEQYF	TGTGCCAGCAAGTACGAGCAGTACTTC
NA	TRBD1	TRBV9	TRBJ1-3	CASSVYPGTGSGNTIYF	TGTGCCAGCAGCGTATACCCCGGGACAGGGTCTGGAAACACCATATATTTT
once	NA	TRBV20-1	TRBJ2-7	CSASEAYEQYF	TGCAGTGCTAGTGAGGCCTACGAGCAGTACTTC
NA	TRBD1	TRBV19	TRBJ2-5	CASSTGGGQETQYF	TGTGCCAGTAGTACAGGGGGCGGCCAAGAGACCCAGTACTTC
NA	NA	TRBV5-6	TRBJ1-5	CASSLGRGDQPQHF	TGTGCCAGCAGCTTGGGGCGAGGGGATCAGCCCCAGCATTTT
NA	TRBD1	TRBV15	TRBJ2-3	CATSSRGTDTQYF	TGTGCCACCAGCAGCAGGGGGACAGATACGCAGTATTTT
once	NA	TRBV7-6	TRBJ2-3	CASSSKPGVVDTQYF	TGTGCCAGCAGCTCCAAGCCCGGGGTTGTAGATACGCAGTATTTT
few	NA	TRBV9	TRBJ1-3	CASSGNRPGNTIYF	TGTGCCAGCAGTGGGAATAGGCCTGGAAACACCATATATTTT
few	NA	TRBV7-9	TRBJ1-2	CASSFPLTVNYGYTF	TGTGCCAGCAGCTTTCCATTGACAGTTAACTATGGCTACACCTTC
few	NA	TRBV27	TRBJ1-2	CASSLEQGRPRYTF	TGTGCCAGCAGTTTGGAACAGGGAAGGCCTCGCTACACCTTC
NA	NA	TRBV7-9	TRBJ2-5	CASGGHTDF	TGTGCCAGTGGCGGGCACACGGACTTC
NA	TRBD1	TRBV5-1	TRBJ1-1	CASSNGQGATEAFF	TGCGCCAGCAGTAATGGACAGGGGGCCACTGAAGCTTTCTTT
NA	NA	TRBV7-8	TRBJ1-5	CASSLRLPGPNQPQHF	TGTGCCAGCAGCTTGCGCCTTCCGGGACCCAATCAGCCCCAGCATTTT
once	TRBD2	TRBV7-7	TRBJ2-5	CASSSQAGGQETQYF	TGTGCCAGCAGCTCCCAAGCGGGGGGGCAAGAGACCCAGTACTTC
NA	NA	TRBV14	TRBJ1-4	CASSQDVSGPQRRKLFF	TGTGCCAGCAGCCAAGATGTGTCCGGTCCTCAGCGGCGAAAACTGTTTTTT
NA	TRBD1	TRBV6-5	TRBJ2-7	CASRWGQGTYEQYF	TGTGCCAGCAGGTGGGGACAGGGGACCTACGAGCAGTACTTC
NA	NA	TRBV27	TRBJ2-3	CASSLSQGADTQYF	TGTGCCAGCAGTTTATCGCAGGGAGCAGATACGCAGTATTTT
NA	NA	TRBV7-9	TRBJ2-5	CASSLPSGKETQYF	TGTGCCAGCAGCCTACCCTCGGGGAAAGAGACCCAGTACTTC
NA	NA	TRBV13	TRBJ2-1	CASSLVRGLYNEQFF	TGTGCCAGCAGCTTAGTCAGGGGATTATACAATGAGCAGTTCTTC
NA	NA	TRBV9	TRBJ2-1	CASSVGGGQSYNEQFF	TGTGCCAGCAGCGTAGGAGGAGGACAGTCTTACAATGAGCAGTTCTTC
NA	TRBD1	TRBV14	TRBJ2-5	CASSLTGGKETQYF	TGTGCCAGCAGCCTGACAGGGGGAAAAGAGACCCAGTACTTC
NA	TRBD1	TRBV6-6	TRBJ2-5	CASSYSTGSRTQYF	TGTGCCAGCAGTTATTCGACAGGGTCGAGGACCCAGTACTTC
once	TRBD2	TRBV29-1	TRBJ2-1	CSVEEGWLAGSYNEQFF	TGCAGCGTTGAAGAAGGGTGGCTAGCGGGCTCCTACAATGAGCAGTTCTTC
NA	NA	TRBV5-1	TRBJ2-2	CASSGTGSTGELFF	TGCGCCAGCAGTGGAACAGGGAGTACCGGGGAGCTGTTTTTT
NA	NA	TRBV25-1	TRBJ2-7	CASSGHYTYEQYF	TGTGCCAGCAGTGGACATTACACCTACGAGCAGTACTTC
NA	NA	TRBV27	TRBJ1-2	CASSLQGYGYTF	TGTGCCAGCAGTTTGCAGGGCTATGGCTACACCTTC
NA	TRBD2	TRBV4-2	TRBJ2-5	CASSPRDYKETQYF	TGTGCCAGCAGCCCCCGGGACTATAAAGAGACCCAGTACTTC
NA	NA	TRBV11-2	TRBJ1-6	CASSLAQALSSPLHF	TGTGCCAGCAGCTTAGCGCAGGCGCTCTCCTCACCCCTCCACTTT
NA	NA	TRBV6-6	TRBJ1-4	CASSYQGLLNEKLFF	TGTGCCAGCAGTTACCAGGGCCTCCTAAATGAAAAACTGTTTTTT
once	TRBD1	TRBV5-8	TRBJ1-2	CASSLPYLGQLHGYTF	TGTGCCAGCAGCTTGCCGTATCTGGGACAGCTTCATGGCTACACCTTC
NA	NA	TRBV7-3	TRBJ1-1	CASAGPLNTEAFF	TGTGCCAGCGCGGGGCCCTTGAACACTGAAGCTTTCTTT
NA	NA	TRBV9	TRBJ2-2	CASAVDGTGELFF	TGTGCCAGCGCGGTAGACGGTACCGGGGAGCTGTTTTTT
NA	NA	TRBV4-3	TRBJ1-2	CASSQDRWIYGYTF	TGCGCCAGCAGCCAAGACAGGTGGATCTATGGCTACACCTTC
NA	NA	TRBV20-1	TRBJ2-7	CSANTGYEQYF	TGCAGTGCAAACACAGGGTACGAGCAGTACTTC
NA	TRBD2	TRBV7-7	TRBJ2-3	CASSSGTSGSTDTQYF	TGTGCCAGCAGCTCCGGGACTAGCGGGAGCACAGATACGCAGTATTTT
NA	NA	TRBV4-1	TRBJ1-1	CASSHRDENTEAFF	TGCGCCAGCAGCCACAGGGACGAGAACACTGAAGCTTTCTTT
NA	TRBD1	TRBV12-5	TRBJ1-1	CASGRQGPEMNTEAFF	TGTGCTAGTGGCAGACAGGGTCCGGAGATGAACACTGAAGCTTTCTTT
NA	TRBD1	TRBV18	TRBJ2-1	CASSLGQGVYNEQFF	TGTGCCAGCTCTCTTGGGCAGGGGGTCTACAATGAGCAGTTCTTC
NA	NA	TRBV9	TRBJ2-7	CASSVRDNSNEQYF	TGTGCCAGCAGCGTCCGGGACAATTCTAACGAGCAGTACTTC